The clone carrying this T cell receptor (beta chain) was counted a few times. Antigen unknown. This sample is drawn from a study of T cell responses to AZD1222 COVID-19 vaccine. General study points: Spike was spanned by vaccine-associated CD4 TCRs, which were dominant at 160-218 and 743-854. Just a handful of people given AZD1222 tested seropositive at baseline. White British ancestry dominated among donors, who included more females, and clonal diversity was possibly underestimated.

This CDR3 comprises 14 residues. V shed 2 bases, J shed 15 bases, and the junction held 13 bases outside the gene matches. CDR1 and CDR2 from the germline V gene are MNHNS and SASEGT. TCRdb's copy holds only in-frame clones and misses some; the assay was immunoSEQ multiplex PCR. The sample lists about 150,000 clones, about 92% occurring once. The chain couples TRBV6-1 to TRBJ2-1; TRBD1 matches 7 bases. The sequence came from an adult in good health. The source material was peripheral blood, sampled on day 0 of AZD1222 vaccination. The CDR3 loop reads CASSEKDEGAQPFF. CDR3 DNA: TGTGCCAGCAGTGAAAAGGACGAGGGGGCGCAACCGTTCTTC.